These 16 T cell receptor beta chains share one sample of origin, sequenced in a study of technical replicates of blood from several donors. Method: immunoSEQ multiplex PCR; TCRdb's copy keeps in-frame clones and lacks some. The data hold tens of thousands of clones, with 80% to 90% observed a single time. The sequencing sample was made of PBMCs. The receptors originated from a human donor in good health. Some clones in this sample may be carry-over from other donors' samples.

DNA for the CDR3: TGCAGCGTTGAAGGGGCAGGGGGCCCACCTGAAGCTTTCTTT. Protein sequence: CSVEGAGGPPEAFF. This rearrangement joins TRBV29-1 to TRBJ1-1; 8 bases are a match to TRBD1. CDR3 size: 14 residues. Germline CDR1 SQVTM, CDR2 ANQGSEA. V shed 1 base, J shed 6 bases, and the junction held 7 bases outside the gene matches.

The chain carries TRBV10-3 and TRBJ2-7, with D possibly matching TRBD2 (5 bases). The V gene's germline CDR1 is ENHRY and CDR2 SYGVKD. Trimming left V 2 bases short and J 2 bases short, with 13 bases between. The CDR3 runs to 15 residues. CDR3 bases: TGTGCCATCAGTGAGGGATTAGACTATGCCTACGAGCAGTACTTC. Its protein is CAISEGLDYAYEQYF.

The chain recombines TRBV30 with TRBJ1-2; D might be TRBD1 (5 bases). Germline V lookup: CDR1 GTSNPN, CDR2 SVGIG (reference sequence). This CDR3 has 13 residues. Trimming removed 2 bases from V and 2 bases from J, with 9 bases in between. The CDR3 spells CAWSPDRNYGYTF. The CDR3 nucleotides read TGTGCCTGGAGTCCTGACAGAAACTATGGCTACACCTTC.

The chain couples TRBV5-4 to TRBJ2-5, with 7 bases fitting TRBD2. Per germline, CDR1 SGHNT and CDR2 YYREEE (reference sequence). There are 14 residues in the CDR3. Unmatched junction bases numbered 4, after V lost 4 bases and J lost 1 base. CDR3 sequence reads: CASSQGLSQETQYF. CDR3 nucleotides: TGTGCCAGCAGCCAGGGACTATCCCAAGAGACCCAGTACTTC. Together with reference TRBV5-4 and TRBJ2-5, the CDR3 gives the full variable domain: ETGVTQSPTHLIKTRGQQVTLRCSSQSGHNTVSWYQQALGQGPQFIFQYYREEENGRGNFPPRFSGLQFPNYSSELNVNALELDDSALYLCASSQGLSQETQYFGPGTRLLVL.

This clone has more than one count but fewer than ten. The J gene is TRBJ1-2, the V gene TRBV27, with 10 bases aligning to TRBD1. The CDR3 totals 14 residues. Germline assignment: CDR1 MNHEY and CDR2 SMNVEV (reference sequence). J gave up 4 bases and V 10 bases, and 9 bases lay outside the gene matches. The CDR3 DNA sequence: TGTGCCACCTCCTTAGGGACAGGGGCCTATGGCTACACCTTC. It yields the protein CATSLGTGAYGYTF.

This clone is a singleton in its sample. V usage is TRBV29-1 and J usage is TRBJ2-5; D not resolved. CDR1 is SQVTM and CDR2 is ANQGSEA in the germline V gene. The germline V and J ends were trimmed by 1 base and 2 bases, with 5 bases remaining between them. The CDR3 runs 12 residues. DNA for the CDR3: TGCAGCGTTGAAGGTCAGCAAGAGACCCAGTACTTC. This encodes CSVEGQQETQYF.

The chain has TRBV7-2 and TRBJ2-3; D remains unclear. The germline V gene has CDR1 SGHTA and CDR2 FQGNSA. Trimming took 3 bases from V and 0 from J, leaving 7 bases between them. The CDR3 totals 14 residues. The CDR3 protein is CASSFISSTDTQYF. As DNA, the CDR3 is TGTGCCAGCAGCTTCATTAGCAGCACAGATACGCAGTATTTT.

The chain couples TRBV4-3 to TRBJ2-6, with 8 bases lining up with TRBD2. Germline CDR1 LGHNA, CDR2 YSLEER. V shed 1 base, J shed 0 bases, and the junction held 5 bases outside the gene matches. CDR3 length equals 18 residues. The CDR3 region has the DNA TGCGCCAGCAGCCAAGGAGTTGCGGGGGGCTCTGGGGCCAACGTCCTGACTTTC. Translated: CASSQGVAGGSGANVLTF.

In DNA, the CDR3 is TGTGCCAGCAGCTTAGAACGTGCAGGGCCCCTGAGTGGCTACACCTTC. Amino acid sequence: CASSLERAGPLSGYTF. The chain carries TRBV7-9 and TRBJ1-2, with a weak D call TRBD1 (5 bases). The length of the CDR3 is 16 residues. V was shortened by 1 base and J by 7 bases, with 19 bases between the two germline ends. Germline V CDR1 and CDR2: SEHNR, FQNEAQ (reference sequence).

This chain connects TRBV5-8 to TRBJ2-1; TRBD2 matches 15 bases. The ends lost 2 bases at V and 8 bases at J; junction bases unmatched: 5. There are 16 residues in the CDR3. Germline CDR1 SGHTS, CDR2 YDEGEE. The CDR3 bases are TGTGCCAGCAGCTTAGGGACTAGCGGGAGGAAGGATGAGCAGTTCTTC. Encoded protein: CASSLGTSGRKDEQFF.

The rearrangement links TRBV19 to TRBJ1-5; 7 nucleotides align to TRBD1. This CDR3 is built from 13 residues. Germline V gives CDR1 LNHDA, CDR2 SQIVND (reference sequence). V shed 9 bases, J shed 9 bases, and the junction held 11 bases outside the gene matches. CDR3 sequence: CASSGQLGGPQHF. CDR3 DNA: TGTGCCAGCTCGGGACAGTTGGGCGGGCCCCAGCATTTT.

The genes are TRBV15 and TRBJ2-7; TRBD1 agrees at 7 bases. V trimming: 4 bases; J trimming: 5 bases; junction bases outside the gene matches: 8. This CDR3 comprises 14 residues. Germline V gene data show CDR1 as LNHNV and CDR2 as YYDKDF (reference sequence). DNA for the CDR3: TGTGCCACCAGCACGTCTGGACAGGTCAACGAGCAGTACTTC. As protein: CATSTSGQVNEQYF.

This clone has only one observation. The chain carries TRBV25-1 and TRBJ2-5, with a possible D match to TRBD2 (6 bases). Gene TRBJ2-7 matches the end of the DNA better, so the J call may be wrong. In germline, CDR1 is MGHDK, CDR2 SYGVNS. CDR3 length: 12 residues. The CDR3 coding sequence is TGTGCCAGCAGTGAGGGACTTTACGAGCAGTACTTC. Translated: CASSEGLYEQYF.

This rearrangement joins TRBV27 to TRBJ2-2; TRBD1 aligns across 7 bases. Trimming cost V 6 bases and J 5 bases; bases outside gene matches: 12. CDR1 MNHEY and CDR2 SMNVEV come from the germline V gene (reference sequence). The CDR3 sequence is 16 residues long. The CDR3 loop reads CASRGTTGARTGELFF. The CDR3 nucleotides read TGTGCCAGCAGGGGAACAACAGGGGCGCGAACCGGGGAGCTGTTTTTT.

This rearrangement joins TRBV28 to TRBJ2-7; the D gene is possibly TRBD1 (6 bases). Germline-derived CDR1 and CDR2 are MDHEN and SYDVKM. The CDR3 is 13 amino acids. V gave up 6 bases and J gave up 2 bases, with 11 bases separating them. Here the CDR3 reads CASRGQGTYEQYF. CDR3 nucleotides: TGTGCCAGCAGGGGCCAGGGGACCTACGAGCAGTACTTC. Supplemented by reference TRBV28 and TRBJ2-7, the full variable domain reads DVKVTQSSRYLVKRTGEKVFLECVQDMDHENMFWYRQDPGLGLRLIYFSYDVKMKEKGDIPEGYSVSREKKERFSLILESASTNQTSMYLCASRGQGTYEQYFGPGTRLTVT.

This chain joins TRBV4-3 and TRBJ2-2; 10 positions match TRBD2. V dropped 0 bases and J dropped 7; count of bases not matched to a gene: 11. Looked up from germline, CDR1 is LGHNA and CDR2 is YSLEER. This CDR3 contains 18 residues. CDR3 loop: CASSQDVLAGVSYGELFF. DNA of the CDR3: TGCGCCAGCAGCCAAGATGTCCTAGCGGGAGTCTCATACGGGGAGCTGTTTTTT.